The next 19 T cell receptor beta chains were all read from a single sample in a study of blood T cell repertoires in COVID-19. Assay used: immunoSEQ multiplex PCR; TCRdb lists only in-frame clones, some missing. The repertoire holds over 100,000 clones, with about 78% as singletons. Input material: peripheral blood. Receptors were obtained from a man aged 60 to 75 with active or convalescent COVID-19.

The V gene is TRBV7-8, the J gene TRBJ2-7, with D perhaps matching TRBD2 (6 bases). Germline CDR1 is SGHVS and CDR2 is FQNEAQ. The CDR3 extends over 15 amino acids. With 0 bases removed from V and 7 bases from J, the gap between germline ends came to 16 bases. CDR3 protein: CASSLAGRRLGEQYV. CDR3 DNA sequence: TGTGCCAGCAGCTTAGCCGGGAGAAGGCTGGGGGAGCAGTACGTC.

V and J are TRBV27 and TRBJ1-5; 8 nucleotides align to TRBD1. In germline, CDR1 is MNHEY, CDR2 SMNVEV (reference sequence). The CDR3 is 14 amino acids. The junction had 5 bases not matched to a gene; V was cut back by 4 bases and J by 6 bases. The chain's CDR3 is CASSWTGRGQPQHF. The CDR3 DNA follows: TGTGCCAGCAGTTGGACAGGGAGAGGTCAGCCCCAGCATTTT.

This sequence joins TRBV29-1 and TRBJ1-1, with D possibly being TRBD1 (5 bases). The V gene lost 7 bases and the J gene lost 4 bases, with 16 bases spanning the gap. Germline CDR1 reads SQVTM; CDR2 reads ANQGSEA. The CDR3 spans 13 residues. The chain's CDR3 is CSGRGLESTEAFF. DNA of the CDR3: TGCAGCGGTCGGGGGTTAGAGTCCACTGAAGCTTTCTTT.

This chain uses TRBV27 with TRBJ1-1; D call uncertain. The CDR3 consists of 12 residues. Germline values: CDR1 MNHEY, CDR2 SMNVEV (reference sequence). V lost 5 bases to trimming and J lost 5 bases, with 9 bases between them. CDR3 coding DNA: TGTGCCAGCAGTGCGGGGTTAACTGAAGCTTTCTTT. Its translation is CASSAGLTEAFF.

On this clone: The sample holds other DNA sequences that translate to the same CDR3. This chain links TRBV7-2 with TRBJ1-2, with D perhaps TRBD1 (5 bases). Deletions cut 1 base from V and 8 bases from J, with 11 bases between. There are 13 residues in the CDR3. The germline V gene has CDR1 SGHTA and CDR2 FQGNSA. The CDR3 reads CASSLGQGRGYTF. The CDR3 nucleotides are TGTGCCAGCAGCTTAGGCCAGGGTCGGGGCTACACCTTC.

This clone was observed a single time. This chain uses TRBV6-4 with TRBJ1-1; the match to TRBD1 covers 9 bases. The CDR3 runs to 14 residues. V lost 6 bases, J lost 2 bases, and 4 bases stayed unmatched. Germline-derived CDR1 and CDR2 are MRHNA and SNTAGT. In DNA, the CDR3 is TGTGCCAGCAGGCGGACAGGGGACAACACTGAAGCTTTCTTT. Residues: CASRRTGDNTEAFF.

The V call is TRBV5-4, the J call TRBJ2-5; 9 nucleotides agree with TRBD1. The CDR3 runs 13 residues. V lost 5 bases and J lost 3; bases outside the gene matches: 2. Germline-derived CDR1 and CDR2 are SGHNT and YYREEE (reference sequence). CDR3 DNA: TGTGCCAGCAGTAGGGACAGGGAAGAGACCCAGTACTTC. It codes for CASSRDREETQYF.

This chain uses TRBV2 with TRBJ2-6; 11 bases match TRBD2. J lost 3 bases, V lost 4 bases, and 8 bases had no gene match. The CDR3 consists of 18 residues. Germline V gene lookup returns CDR1 SNHLY and CDR2 FYNNEI. The CDR3 spells CASSGSSLAGVGANVLTF. CDR3 bases: TGTGCCAGCAGTGGAAGTTCACTAGCGGGAGTTGGGGCCAACGTCCTGACTTTC.

The V gene is TRBV30, the J gene TRBJ1-1; a weak D match, TRBD1 (6 bases). Germline V gives CDR1 GTSNPN, CDR2 SVGIG (reference sequence). This CDR3 spans 13 amino acids. Trimming cost V 5 bases and J 3 bases, with 13 bases left between them. The CDR3 DNA reads as TGTGCCTGGGGATCACAGGGATACACTGAAGCTTTCTTT. This gives the protein CAWGSQGYTEAFF.

The J gene is TRBJ1-2, the V gene TRBV25-1, with a weak D call TRBD1 (5 bases). V was trimmed by 1 base and J by 8 bases, leaving 11 bases between them. Germline values: CDR1 MGHDK, CDR2 SYGVNS. This CDR3 spans 13 amino acids. CDR3: CASSESGVGGYTF. The CDR3, as DNA: TGTGCCAGCAGTGAATCGGGGGTAGGAGGCTACACCTTC.

This clone was counted only a few times. The chain is built from TRBV10-1 and TRBJ2-2; 8 bases map to TRBD1. CDR1 is WNHNN, CDR2 SYGVQD, per germline (reference sequence). The V and J ends lost 7 bases and 3 bases, in that order; junction bases with no gene match: 1. CDR3 length: 13 amino acids. CDR3 region: CASKGQDTGELFF. CDR3 nucleotide sequence: TGCGCCAGCAAGGGACAGGACACCGGGGAGCTGTTTTTT.

The genes are TRBV7-2 and TRBJ1-2; 7 bases are shared with TRBD1. The V and J ends lost 0 bases and 5 bases, in that order; junction bases with no gene match: 9. The germline CDR1 and CDR2 sequences are SGHTA and FQGNSA. The CDR3 covers 16 residues. The CDR3 spells CASSLASEGARYGYTF. CDR3 nucleotide sequence: TGTGCCAGCAGCTTAGCGAGCGAGGGGGCCCGGTATGGCTACACCTTC.

To note about this clone: The same CDR3 arises from other DNA sequences in this sample as well. This chain joins TRBV9 and TRBJ2-5; D remains unclear. This CDR3 spans 12 amino acids. Germline CDR1 is SGDLS and CDR2 is YYNGEE. V was cut by 4 bases and J by 4 bases, with 8 bases left in between. The CDR3, as DNA: TGTGCCAGCAGCCCCCCCGGAGAGACCCAGTACTTC. This sequence encodes CASSPPGETQYF.

The rearrangement links TRBV6-5 to TRBJ1-2; a weak D match, TRBD1 (6 bases). This CDR3 spans 15 amino acids. Germline V gives CDR1 MNHEY, CDR2 SVGAGI. The V and J ends lost 6 bases and 4 bases respectively, with 18 bases between them. CDR3 residues: CASSFRDTVFYGYTF. As DNA, the CDR3 is TGTGCCAGCAGCTTCCGGGACACGGTCTTCTATGGCTACACCTTC.

V is TRBV19 and J is TRBJ1-3; D not certain. V lost 8 bases and J 2 bases, leaving 10 bases between the germline ends. Germline-derived CDR1 and CDR2 are LNHDA and SQIVND (reference sequence). The CDR3 has 13 residues. DNA for the CDR3: TGTGCCAGTGGTACGGGAACTGGAAACACCATATATTTT. Its translation is CASGTGTGNTIYF.

The chain couples TRBV19 to TRBJ1-5, with D possibly being TRBD1 (5 bases). This CDR3 has 14 residues. Germline V gene lookup returns CDR1 LNHDA and CDR2 SQIVND (reference sequence). V was clipped by 7 bases and J by 4 bases, with 14 bases between them. CDR3 bases: TGTGCCAGTAAGGGGTGGGAGGTGAATCAGCCCCAGCATTTT. This sequence encodes CASKGWEVNQPQHF.

The chain employs TRBV5-4 and TRBJ2-4; D ambiguous. The length of the CDR3 is 13 residues. V was pared by 4 bases and J by 1 base, with 6 bases between. Germline V gene lookup returns CDR1 SGHNT and CDR2 YYREEE (reference sequence). The CDR3 DNA is TGTGCCAGCAGCGGCCCGGCCAAAAACATTCAGTACTTC. It yields the protein CASSGPAKNIQYF.

The chain employs TRBV6-6 and TRBJ1-1; D call uncertain. V lost 2 bases, J lost 10 bases, and 11 bases lay in between. The CDR3 extends over 12 amino acids. Germline V CDR1 and CDR2: MNHNY, SVGAGI (reference sequence). In DNA form, the CDR3 reads TGTGCCAGCAGTTACGAAGGAGCCGGAGCTTTCTTT. This gives the protein CASSYEGAGAFF.

This clone was observed a handful of times. The rearrangement links TRBV27 to TRBJ1-2; the match to TRBD1 covers 7 bases. CDR1 MNHEY and CDR2 SMNVEV come from the germline V gene (reference sequence). The J segment lost 4 bases and the V segment lost 5 bases, leaving 7 bases of the junction unmatched. The CDR3 is made up of 14 amino acids. The CDR3 sequence: CASSPEGQFYGYTF. CDR3 sequence (DNA): TGTGCCAGCAGTCCAGAGGGACAGTTCTATGGCTACACCTTC.